Described below is a single T cell receptor (beta chain) sequence and its context. The entry originates in a study of T cell responses to AZD1222 COVID-19 vaccine. This CDR3 contains 14 residues. V was trimmed by 1 base and J by 9 bases, leaving 13 bases between them. In germline, CDR1 is SEHNR, CDR2 FQNEAQ (reference sequence). TCRdb's table, derived via immunoSEQ multiplex PCR, lists solely in-frame clones and lacks some. The sample has about 100,000 clones; roughly 86% are singletons. The source is an adult in good health. Sequencing used peripheral blood, obtained on day 0 of MenACWY control vaccination. This chain connects TRBV7-9 to TRBJ2-1; D remains unclear. The CDR3 nucleotides read TGTGCCAGCAGCTTAGTTGCCCGGGTTACTGAGCAGTTCTTC. Protein sequence: CASSLVARVTEQFF.